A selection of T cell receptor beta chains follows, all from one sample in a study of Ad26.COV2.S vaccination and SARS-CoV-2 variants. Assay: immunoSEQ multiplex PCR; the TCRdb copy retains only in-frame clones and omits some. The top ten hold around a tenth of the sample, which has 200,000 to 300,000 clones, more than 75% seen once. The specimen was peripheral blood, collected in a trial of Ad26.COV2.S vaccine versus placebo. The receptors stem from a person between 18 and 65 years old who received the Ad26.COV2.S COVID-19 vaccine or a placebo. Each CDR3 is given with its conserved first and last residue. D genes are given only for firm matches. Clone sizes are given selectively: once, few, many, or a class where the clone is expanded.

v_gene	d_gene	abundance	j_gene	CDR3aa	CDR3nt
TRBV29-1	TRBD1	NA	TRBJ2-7	CSVLAGQGGYEQYF	TGCAGCGTTCTGGCGGGACAGGGGGGGTACGAGCAGTACTTC
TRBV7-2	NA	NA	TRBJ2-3	CASSLQGGDTQYF	TGTGCCAGCAGCTTACAGGGGGGGGATACGCAGTATTTT
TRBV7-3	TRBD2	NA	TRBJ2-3	CASSSFGGGITDTQYF	TGTGCCAGCAGCTCCTTCGGGGGAGGGATCACAGATACGCAGTATTTT
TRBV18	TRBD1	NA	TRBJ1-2	CASSPRDRGTEAF	TGTGCCAGCTCACCCAGGGACAGGGGCACAGAGGCCTTC
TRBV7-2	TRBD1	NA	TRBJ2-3	CASSLDYGTGEWDTQYF	TGTGCCAGCAGCTTGGATTATGGGACAGGGGAATGGGATACGCAGTATTTT
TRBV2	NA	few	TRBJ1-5	CASRTGPLGAQHF	TGTGCCAGCCGTACAGGGCCCCTTGGGGCCCAGCATTTT
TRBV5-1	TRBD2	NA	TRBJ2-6	CASSLVGLAGGQDGANVLTF	TGCGCCAGCAGCTTGGTGGGACTAGCGGGGGGCCAGGATGGGGCCAACGTCCTGACTTTC
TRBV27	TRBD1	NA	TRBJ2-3	CASSLGQGNTDTQYF	TGTGCCAGCAGCCTCGGACAGGGGAACACAGATACGCAGTATTTT
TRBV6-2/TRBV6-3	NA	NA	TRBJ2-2	CASSYRGKGANTGELFF	TGTGCCAGCAGTTACCGGGGAAAGGGGGCGAACACCGGGGAGCTGTTTTTT
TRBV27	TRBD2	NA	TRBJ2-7	CASSYAGDSYEQYF	TGTGCCAGCAGTTATGCGGGAGACTCCTACGAGCAGTACTTC
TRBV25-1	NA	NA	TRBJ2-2	CASRGRTANTGELFF	TGTGCCAGCAGGGGACGGACGGCGAACACCGGGGAGCTGTTTTTT
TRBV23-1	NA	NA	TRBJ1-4	CASSPRGGGIPTNEKLFF	TGCGCCAGCAGTCCCCGGGGAGGGGGAATCCCAACTAATGAAAAACTGTTTTTT
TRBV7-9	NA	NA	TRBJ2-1	CASSSGLEGYNEQFF	TGTGCCAGCAGCTCGGGACTGGAAGGATACAATGAGCAGTTCTTC
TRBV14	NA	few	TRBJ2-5	CASSQDGRGGETQYF	TGTGCCAGCAGCCAAGACGGTCGAGGGGGGGAGACCCAGTACTTC
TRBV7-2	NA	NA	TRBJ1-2	CASSPFQGNGYTF	TGTGCCAGCAGCCCCTTCCAGGGTAATGGCTACACCTTC
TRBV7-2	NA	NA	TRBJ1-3	CASSLLQGISSGNTIYF	TGTGCCAGCAGCTTACTCCAGGGCATAAGCTCTGGAAACACCATATATTTT
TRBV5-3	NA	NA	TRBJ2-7	CARSYVGDPAYEQYF	TGTGCCAGAAGCTACGTTGGGGACCCAGCCTACGAGCAGTACTTC
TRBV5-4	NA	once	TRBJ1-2	CASSSRTALNYGYTF	TGTGCCAGCAGCTCGAGGACGGCGCTGAACTATGGCTACACCTTC
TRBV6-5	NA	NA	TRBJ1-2	CATVGQLYGYTF	TGTGCCACCGTAGGACAGCTATATGGCTACACCTTC
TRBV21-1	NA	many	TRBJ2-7	CASSNRSGDTYEQYF	TGTGCCAGCAGCAATAGGTCGGGGGACACCTACGAGCAGTACTTC
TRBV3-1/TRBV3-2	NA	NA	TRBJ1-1	CASSQGITKNTEAFF	TGTGCCAGCAGCCAAGGAATAACAAAGAACACTGAAGCTTTCTTT
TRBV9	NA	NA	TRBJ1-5	CASSVDGTSNQPQHF	TGTGCCAGCAGCGTAGACGGTACAAGCAATCAGCCCCAGCATTTT
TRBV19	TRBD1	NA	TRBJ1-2	CASSPFRDRADGYTF	TGTGCCAGTAGTCCGTTCCGGGACAGGGCTGATGGCTACACCTTC
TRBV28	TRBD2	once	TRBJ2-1	CASSLLAGDPPFDEQFF	TGTGCCAGCAGTTTATTAGCGGGAGATCCCCCCTTCGATGAGCAGTTCTTC
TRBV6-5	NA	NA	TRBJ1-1	CASSYRDTEAFF	TGTGCCAGCAGTTACAGGGACACTGAAGCTTTCTTT
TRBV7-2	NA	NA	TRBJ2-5	CASSLEGGLSSETQYF	TGTGCCAGCAGCTTAGAGGGGGGTTTATCGTCAGAGACCCAGTACTTC
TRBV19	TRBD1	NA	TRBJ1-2	CASAPNEGGQLGYTF	TGTGCCAGCGCTCCGAACGAAGGGGGACAGCTTGGCTACACCTTC
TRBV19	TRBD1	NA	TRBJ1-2	CASGSNAGGRVGYGYTF	TGTGCCAGTGGATCTAATGCAGGGGGCCGGGTCGGCTATGGCTACACCTTC
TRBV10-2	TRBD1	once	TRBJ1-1	CASRSPGQRNTEAFF	TGCGCCAGCAGGTCTCCGGGACAGAGGAACACTGAAGCTTTCTTT
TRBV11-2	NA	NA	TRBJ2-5	CASSLPFSTGFGETQYF	TGTGCCAGCAGCTTACCCTTTTCTACAGGGTTCGGGGAGACCCAGTACTTC
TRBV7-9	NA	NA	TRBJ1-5	CASSLDGGMNNQPQHF	TGTGCCAGCAGCTTAGACGGGGGAATGAACAATCAGCCCCAGCATTTT
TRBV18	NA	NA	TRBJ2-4	CASSPPGEYGNIQYF	TGTGCCAGCTCACCACCAGGGGAATACGGTAACATTCAGTACTTC
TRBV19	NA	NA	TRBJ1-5	CASSIVEAHQPQHF	TGTGCCAGTAGTATTGTGGAGGCCCATCAGCCCCAGCATTTT
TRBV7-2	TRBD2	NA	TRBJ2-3	CASSLREGDTQYF	TGTGCCAGCAGCCTCCGGGAGGGAGATACGCAGTATTTT
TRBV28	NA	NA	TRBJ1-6	CASSRGVGSYSPLHF	TGTGCCAGCAGTAGGGGGGTGGGCAGCTATTCACCCCTCCACTTT
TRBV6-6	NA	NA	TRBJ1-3	CASSYSEQGAGNTIYF	TGTGCCAGCAGTTATTCCGAACAGGGAGCTGGAAACACCATATATTTT
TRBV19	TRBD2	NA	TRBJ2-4	CASSIGTRGLAKNIQYF	TGTGCCAGTAGTATCGGGACTAGAGGCTTAGCCAAAAACATTCAGTACTTC
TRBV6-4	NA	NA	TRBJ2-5	CASSVDVRETQYF	TGTGCCAGCAGTGTGGATGTGCGGGAGACCCAGTACTTC
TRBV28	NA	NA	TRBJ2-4	CASSLRGRGLAKGNIQYF	TGTGCCAGCAGCTTACGGGGGAGGGGGCTGGCCAAAGGGAACATTCAGTACTTC
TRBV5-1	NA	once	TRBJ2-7	CASSFGKGWYEQYF	TGCGCCAGCAGCTTCGGGAAAGGCTGGTACGAGCAGTACTTC
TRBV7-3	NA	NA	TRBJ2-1	CASSLLGSHDNEQFF	TGTGCCAGCAGCTTACTCGGGAGTCACGACAATGAGCAGTTCTTC
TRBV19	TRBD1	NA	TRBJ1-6	CASNGQGPMGDSPLHF	TGTGCCAGTAATGGACAGGGCCCTATGGGAGATTCACCCCTCCACTTT
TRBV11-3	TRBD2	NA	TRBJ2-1	CASSWGGKIYNEQFF	TGTGCCAGCAGCTGGGGGGGTAAGATTTACAATGAGCAGTTCTTC
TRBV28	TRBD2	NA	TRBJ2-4	CASSFSGTSGAKNIQYF	TGTGCCAGCAGTTTTTCAGGGACTAGCGGAGCCAAAAACATTCAGTACTTC
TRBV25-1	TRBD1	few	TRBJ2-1	CASSEETGGDEQFF	TGTGCCAGCAGTGAGGAGACAGGGGGCGATGAGCAGTTCTTC
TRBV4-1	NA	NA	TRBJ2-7	CASSPLSGSRYEQYF	TGCGCCAGCAGCCCATTATCGGGGTCCCGCTACGAGCAGTACTTC
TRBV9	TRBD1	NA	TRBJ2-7	CASSVATGASYEQYF	TGTGCCAGCAGCGTAGCTACAGGGGCCTCCTACGAGCAGTACTTC
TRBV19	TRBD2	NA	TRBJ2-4	CASSIREGGKNIQYF	TGTGCCAGTAGTATCCGGGAGGGGGGCAAAAACATTCAGTACTTC
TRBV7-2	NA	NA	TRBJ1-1	CASSPTKGGGTEAFF	TGTGCCAGCAGCCCAACCAAGGGTGGAGGCACTGAAGCTTTCTTT
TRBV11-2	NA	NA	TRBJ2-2	CASSRLRGPRSTGELFF	TGTGCCAGCAGCAGACTCCGGGGGCCCCGAAGCACCGGGGAGCTGTTTTTT
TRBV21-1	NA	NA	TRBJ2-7	CASLQGVVSEQYF	TGTGCCAGCCTACAGGGAGTGGTTAGCGAGCAGTACTTC
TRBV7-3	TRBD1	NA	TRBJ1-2	CASSLAGGAGYGYTF	TGTGCCAGCAGCTTAGCAGGGGGAGCGGGCTATGGCTACACCTTC
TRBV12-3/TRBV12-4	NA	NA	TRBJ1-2	CASLKGNYGYTF	TGTGCCAGCTTAAAGGGCAACTATGGCTACACCTTC
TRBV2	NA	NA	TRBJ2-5	CASSEARGAPPGKETQYF	TGTGCCAGCAGTGAAGCGCGCGGGGCTCCTCCCGGGAAAGAGACCCAGTACTTC
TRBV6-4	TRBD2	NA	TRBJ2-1	CASSPLAGGNEQFF	TGTGCCAGCAGCCCACTAGCGGGGGGTAATGAGCAGTTCTTC
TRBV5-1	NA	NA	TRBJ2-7	CASSLGPTFSYEQYF	TGCGCCAGCAGCTTGGGACCGACCTTTTCCTACGAGCAGTACTTC
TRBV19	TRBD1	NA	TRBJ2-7	CASSLGTGGSYEQYF	TGTGCCAGTAGTCTCGGGACAGGGGGATCCTACGAGCAGTACTTC
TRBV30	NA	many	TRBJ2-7	CAWSVYRKSYEQYF	TGTGCCTGGAGTGTTTATCGGAAATCCTACGAGCAGTACTTC
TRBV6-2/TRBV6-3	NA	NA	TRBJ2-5	CASSLFTPDETQYF	TGTGCCAGCAGTCTGTTCACCCCGGACGAGACCCAGTACTTC